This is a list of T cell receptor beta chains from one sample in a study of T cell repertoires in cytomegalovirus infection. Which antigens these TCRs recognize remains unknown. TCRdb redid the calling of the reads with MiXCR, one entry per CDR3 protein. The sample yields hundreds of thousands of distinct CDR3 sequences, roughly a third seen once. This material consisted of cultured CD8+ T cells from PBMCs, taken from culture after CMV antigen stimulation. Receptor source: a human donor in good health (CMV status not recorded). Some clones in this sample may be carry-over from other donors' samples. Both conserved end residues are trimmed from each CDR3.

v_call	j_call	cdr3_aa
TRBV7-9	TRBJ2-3	ASSSALDTDTQY
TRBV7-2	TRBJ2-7	ASSFGLGSSYEQY
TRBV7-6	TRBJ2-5	ASSGAGTGTLQTQY
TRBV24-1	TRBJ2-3	ATSYGTDTQY
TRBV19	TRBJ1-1	ASSPRQGAVEAF
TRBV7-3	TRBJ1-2	ASSLSGGVTNYGYT
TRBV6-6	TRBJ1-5	ASSYGGGQGASNQPQH
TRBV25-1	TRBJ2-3	ASSECRHKPPDTQY
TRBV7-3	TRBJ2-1	ASSPGRGQGSYNEQF
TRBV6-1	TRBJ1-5	ACSLDRGFGNQPQH
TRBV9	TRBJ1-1	ASKGQKNTEAF
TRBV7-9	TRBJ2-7	ASSSSGDRYEQY
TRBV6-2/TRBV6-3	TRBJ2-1	ASNTFGLAGSYNEQF
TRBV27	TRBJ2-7	ASSLRGHPSYEQY
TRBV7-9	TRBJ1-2	ASSRRQGTTWGYT
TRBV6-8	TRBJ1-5	ASRGQDYSNQPQH
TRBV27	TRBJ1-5	ASSPGVFQPQH
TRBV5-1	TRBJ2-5	ASSLAGRYQETQY
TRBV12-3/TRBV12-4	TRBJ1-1	ASSFGTPDTEAF
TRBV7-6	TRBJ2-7	ASSKEVAGGYEQY
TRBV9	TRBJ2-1	ASEEFGQSSYNEQF
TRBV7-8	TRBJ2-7	ASRGTGGIEQY
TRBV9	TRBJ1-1	ASSVAPKGNTEAF
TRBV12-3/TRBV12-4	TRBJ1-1	ASSRGTWMDTEAF
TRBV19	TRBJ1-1	ASSIHPGAMNTEAF
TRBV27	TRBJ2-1	ASSFRGPRDEQF
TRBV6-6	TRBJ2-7	ASSYVTGDYEQY
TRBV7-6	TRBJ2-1	ATALGSSSYNEQF
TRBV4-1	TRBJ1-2	ASSQVTAGENYGYT
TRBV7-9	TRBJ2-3	ASPGQALTQY
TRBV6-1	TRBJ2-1	ASSLRPGGEQF
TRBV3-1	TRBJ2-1	ASSQKSSGGPHNEQF
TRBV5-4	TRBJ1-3	ASSSHYYRAPSKGNTIY
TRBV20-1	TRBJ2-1	SARGLAGVYNEQF
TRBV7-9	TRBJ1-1	ASSPEVVRNTEAF
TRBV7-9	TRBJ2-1	ASSLVGIGDEQF
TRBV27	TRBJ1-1	ASSLSGQPGTEAF
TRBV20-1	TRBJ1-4	SARGRINEKLF
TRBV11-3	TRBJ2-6	ASSSAAGANVPT
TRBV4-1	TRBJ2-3	ASSQDSTSGVTDTQY
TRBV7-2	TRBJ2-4	ASSPEALAKNIQY
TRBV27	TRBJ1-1	ASSFGLPGTEAF
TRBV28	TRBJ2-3	ASRRASQY
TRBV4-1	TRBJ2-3	ASSQVPGGAPDTQY
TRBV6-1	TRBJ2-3	ASSEGAGQSTDTQY
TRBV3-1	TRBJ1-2	ASSQETGEIGGYT
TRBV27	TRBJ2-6	ASKDRGRFLSGANVLT
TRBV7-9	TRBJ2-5	ASSLPPFIRGLPETQY
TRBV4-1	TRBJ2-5	ASSQEGSEETQY